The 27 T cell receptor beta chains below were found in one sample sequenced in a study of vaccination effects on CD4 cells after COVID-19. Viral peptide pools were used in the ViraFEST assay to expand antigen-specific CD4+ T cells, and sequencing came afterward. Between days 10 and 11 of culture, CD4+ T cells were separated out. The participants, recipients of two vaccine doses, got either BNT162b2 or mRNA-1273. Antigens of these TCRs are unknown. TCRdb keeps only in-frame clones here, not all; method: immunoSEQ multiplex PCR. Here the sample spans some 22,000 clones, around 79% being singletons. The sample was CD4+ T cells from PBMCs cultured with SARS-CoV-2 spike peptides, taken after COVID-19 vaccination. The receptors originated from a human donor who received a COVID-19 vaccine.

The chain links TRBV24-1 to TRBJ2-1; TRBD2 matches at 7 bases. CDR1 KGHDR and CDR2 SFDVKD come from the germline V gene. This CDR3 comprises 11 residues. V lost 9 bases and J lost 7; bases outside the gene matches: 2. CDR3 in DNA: TGTGCCACCGGGGAGGGGAATGAGCAGTTCTTC. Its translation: CATGEGNEQFF.

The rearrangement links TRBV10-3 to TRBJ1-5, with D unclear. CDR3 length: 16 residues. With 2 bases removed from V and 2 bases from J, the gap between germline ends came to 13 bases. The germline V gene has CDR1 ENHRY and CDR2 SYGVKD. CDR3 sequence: CAISEDSGVGNQPQHF. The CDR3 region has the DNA TGTGCCATCAGTGAGGATTCGGGAGTTGGCAATCAGCCCCAGCATTTT.

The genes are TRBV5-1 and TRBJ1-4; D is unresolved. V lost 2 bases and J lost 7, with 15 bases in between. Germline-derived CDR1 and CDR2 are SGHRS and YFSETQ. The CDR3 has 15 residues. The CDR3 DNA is TGCGCCAGCAGCTTCAACTCCGTTAAGGGTGAAAAACTGTTTTTT. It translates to CASSFNSVKGEKLFF.

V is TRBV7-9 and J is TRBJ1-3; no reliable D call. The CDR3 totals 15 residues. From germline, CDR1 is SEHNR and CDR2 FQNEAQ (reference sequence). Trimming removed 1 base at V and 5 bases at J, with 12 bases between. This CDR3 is CASSLDTGYRNTIYF. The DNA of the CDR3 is TGTGCCAGCAGCTTAGACACCGGGTACCGAAACACCATATATTTT.

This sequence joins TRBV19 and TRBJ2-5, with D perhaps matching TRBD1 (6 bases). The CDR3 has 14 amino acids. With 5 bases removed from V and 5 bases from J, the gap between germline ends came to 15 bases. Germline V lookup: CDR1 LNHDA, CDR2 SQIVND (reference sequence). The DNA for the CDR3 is TGTGCCAGTAGTCCAGGGCGGACAGTTGAGACCCAGTACTTC. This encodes CASSPGRTVETQYF.

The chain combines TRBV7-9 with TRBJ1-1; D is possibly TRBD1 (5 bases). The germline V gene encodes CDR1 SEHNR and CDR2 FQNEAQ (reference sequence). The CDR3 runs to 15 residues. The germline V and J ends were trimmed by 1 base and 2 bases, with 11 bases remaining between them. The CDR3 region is CASSLGRQLNTEAFF. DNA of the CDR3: TGTGCCAGCAGCTTAGGCAGACAGTTAAACACTGAAGCTTTCTTT. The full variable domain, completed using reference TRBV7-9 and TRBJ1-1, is DTGVSQNPRHKITKRGQNVTFRCDPISEHNRLYWYRQTLGQGPEFLTYFQNEAQLEKSRLLSDRFSAERPKGSFSTLEIQRTEQGDSAMYLCASSLGRQLNTEAFFGQGTRLTVV.

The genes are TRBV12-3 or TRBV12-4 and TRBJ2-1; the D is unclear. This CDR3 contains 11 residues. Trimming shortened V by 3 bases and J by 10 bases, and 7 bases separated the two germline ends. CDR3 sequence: CASSFAWEQFF. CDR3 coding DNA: TGTGCCAGCAGTTTTGCGTGGGAGCAGTTCTTC.

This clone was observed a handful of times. CDR3: CASSESLAEAFF. CDR3 DNA: TGTGCCAGCAGTGAGAGTCTCGCTGAAGCTTTCTTT. This chain joins TRBV2 and TRBJ1-1, with unresolved D. Germline CDR1 SNHLY, CDR2 FYNNEI. Between the trimmed V and J ends, which lost 3 bases and 6 bases, there was a span of 8 bases. The CDR3 extends over 12 amino acids.

The CDR3 region is CASSKQGSTYNEQFF. In DNA form, the CDR3 reads TGTGCCAGCAGTAAACAGGGGTCCACCTACAATGAGCAGTTCTTC. The rearrangement joins TRBV25-1 to TRBJ2-1; 7 bases are shared with TRBD1. Germline lookup yields CDR1 MGHDK and CDR2 SYGVNS. V lost 5 bases to trimming and J lost 2 bases; unmatched junction nucleotides: 6. The CDR3 has 15 residues.

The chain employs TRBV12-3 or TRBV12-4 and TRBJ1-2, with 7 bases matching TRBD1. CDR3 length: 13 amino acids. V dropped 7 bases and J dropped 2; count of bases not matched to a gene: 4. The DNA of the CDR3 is TGTGCCAGCAACAAGGGACAGAACTATGGCTACACCTTC. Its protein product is CASNKGQNYGYTF.

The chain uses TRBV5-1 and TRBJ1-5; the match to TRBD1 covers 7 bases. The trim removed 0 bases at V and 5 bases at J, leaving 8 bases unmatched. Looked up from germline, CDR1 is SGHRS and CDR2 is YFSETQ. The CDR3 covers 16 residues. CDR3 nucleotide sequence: TGCGCCAGCAGCTTGGGAGGACAGGCGTTTTATCAGCCCCAGCATTTT. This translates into CASSLGGQAFYQPQHF.

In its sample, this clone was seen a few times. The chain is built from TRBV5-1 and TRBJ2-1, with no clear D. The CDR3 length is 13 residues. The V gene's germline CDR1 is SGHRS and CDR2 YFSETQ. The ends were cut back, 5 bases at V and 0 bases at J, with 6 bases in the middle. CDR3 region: CASSSPSYNEQFF. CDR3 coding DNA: TGCGCCAGCAGTTCTCCCTCCTACAATGAGCAGTTCTTC.

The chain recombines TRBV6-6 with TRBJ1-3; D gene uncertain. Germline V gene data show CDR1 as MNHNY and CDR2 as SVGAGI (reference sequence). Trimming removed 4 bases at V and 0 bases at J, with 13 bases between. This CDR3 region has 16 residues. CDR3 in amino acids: CASSFWTLDSGNTIYF. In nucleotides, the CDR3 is TGTGCCAGCAGTTTCTGGACTCTAGACTCTGGAAACACCATATATTTT.

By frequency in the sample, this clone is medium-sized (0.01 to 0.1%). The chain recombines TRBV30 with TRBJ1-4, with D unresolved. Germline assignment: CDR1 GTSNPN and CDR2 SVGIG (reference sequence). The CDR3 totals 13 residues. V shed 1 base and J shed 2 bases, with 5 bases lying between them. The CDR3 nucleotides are TGTGCCTGGAGTGAATCGACTAATGAAAAACTGTTTTTT. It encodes CAWSESTNEKLFF.

The CDR3 DNA sequence: TGCGCCAGCAGCTTGGCGGAAGTCCCGCTGAGAGGCTCCTACGAGCAGTACTTC. It yields the protein CASSLAEVPLRGSYEQYF. V gene TRBV5-1 combines with J gene TRBJ2-7, with unresolved D. Trimming cost V 0 bases and J 0 bases, with 19 bases left between them. CDR1 is SGHRS, CDR2 YFSETQ, per germline. The CDR3 extends over 18 amino acids.

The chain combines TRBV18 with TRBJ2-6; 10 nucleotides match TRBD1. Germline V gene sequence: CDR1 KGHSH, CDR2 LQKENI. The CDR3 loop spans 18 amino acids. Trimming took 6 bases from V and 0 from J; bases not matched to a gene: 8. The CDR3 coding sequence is TGTGCCAGCTCCTTGGGACAGGGGTATCACTCTGGGGCCAACGTCCTGACTTTC. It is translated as CASSLGQGYHSGANVLTF.

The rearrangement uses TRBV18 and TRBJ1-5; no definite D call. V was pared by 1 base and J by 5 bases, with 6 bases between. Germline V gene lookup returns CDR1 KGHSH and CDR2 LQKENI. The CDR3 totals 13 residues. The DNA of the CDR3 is TGTGCCAGCTCACCACGGCCGGATCAGCCCCAGCATTTT. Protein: CASSPRPDQPQHF.

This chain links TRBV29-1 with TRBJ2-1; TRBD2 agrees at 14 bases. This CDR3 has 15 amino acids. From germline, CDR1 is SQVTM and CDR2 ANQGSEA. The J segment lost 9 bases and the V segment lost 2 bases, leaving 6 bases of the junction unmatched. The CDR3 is CSVETGTSGRGEQFF. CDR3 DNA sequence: TGCAGCGTTGAAACAGGGACTAGCGGGAGAGGTGAGCAGTTCTTC.

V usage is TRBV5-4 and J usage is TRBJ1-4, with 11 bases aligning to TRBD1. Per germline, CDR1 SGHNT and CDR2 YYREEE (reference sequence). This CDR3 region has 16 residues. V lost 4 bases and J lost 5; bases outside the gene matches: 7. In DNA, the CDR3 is TGTGCCAGCAGCCGCGGACAGGGGGCCTACAATGAAAAACTGTTTTTT. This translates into CASSRGQGAYNEKLFF.

The CDR3 reads CASTSGGHLNYGYTF. The DNA of the CDR3 is TGTGCCAGCACTTCAGGGGGGCACCTTAACTATGGCTACACCTTC. The chain employs TRBV6-5 and TRBJ1-2, with 7 bases lining up with TRBD1. This CDR3 comprises 15 residues. From germline, CDR1 is MNHEY and CDR2 SVGAGI. V lost 7 bases and J lost 1; bases outside the gene matches: 9.

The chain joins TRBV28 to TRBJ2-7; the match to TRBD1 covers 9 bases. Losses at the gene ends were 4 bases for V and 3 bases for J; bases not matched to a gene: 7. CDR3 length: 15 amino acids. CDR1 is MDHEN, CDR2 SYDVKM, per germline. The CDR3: CASSSSGTGSYEQYF. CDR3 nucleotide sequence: TGTGCCAGCAGTTCATCCGGGACAGGGAGCTACGAGCAGTACTTC. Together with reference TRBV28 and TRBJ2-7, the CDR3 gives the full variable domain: DVKVTQSSRYLVKRTGEKVFLECVQDMDHENMFWYRQDPGLGLRLIYFSYDVKMKEKGDIPEGYSVSREKKERFSLILESASTNQTSMYLCASSSSGTGSYEQYFGPGTRLTVT.

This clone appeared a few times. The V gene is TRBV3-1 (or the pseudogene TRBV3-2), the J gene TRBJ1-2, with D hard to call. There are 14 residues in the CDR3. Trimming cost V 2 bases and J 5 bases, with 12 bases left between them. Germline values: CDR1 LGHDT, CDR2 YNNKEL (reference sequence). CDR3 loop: CASSQTTRGYGYTF. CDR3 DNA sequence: TGTGCCAGCAGCCAAACGACCCGGGGATATGGCTACACCTTC.

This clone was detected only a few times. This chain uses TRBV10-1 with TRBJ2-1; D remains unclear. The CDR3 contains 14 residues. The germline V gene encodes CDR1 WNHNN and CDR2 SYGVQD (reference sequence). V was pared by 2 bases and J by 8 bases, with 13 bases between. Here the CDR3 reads CASSERADGDEQFF. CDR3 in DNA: TGCGCCAGCAGTGAGCGGGCAGACGGTGATGAGCAGTTCTTC.

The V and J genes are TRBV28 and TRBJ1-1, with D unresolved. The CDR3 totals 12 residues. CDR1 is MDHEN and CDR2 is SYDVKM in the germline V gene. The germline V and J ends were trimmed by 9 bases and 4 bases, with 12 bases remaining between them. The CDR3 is CASSRRLTEAFF. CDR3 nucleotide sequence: TGTGCCAGTAGCAGACGGCTCACTGAAGCTTTCTTT. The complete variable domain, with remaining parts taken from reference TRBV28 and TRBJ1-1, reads DVKVTQSSRYLVKRTGEKVFLECVQDMDHENMFWYRQDPGLGLRLIYFSYDVKMKEKGDIPEGYSVSREKKERFSLILESASTNQTSMYLCASSRRLTEAFFGQGTRLTVV.

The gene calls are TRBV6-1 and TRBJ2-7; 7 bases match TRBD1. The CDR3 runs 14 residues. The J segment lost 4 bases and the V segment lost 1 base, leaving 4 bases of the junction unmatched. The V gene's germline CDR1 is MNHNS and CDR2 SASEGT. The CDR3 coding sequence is TGTGCCAGCAGTGAAGGGGACAGAATTTACGAGCAGTACTTC. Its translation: CASSEGDRIYEQYF.

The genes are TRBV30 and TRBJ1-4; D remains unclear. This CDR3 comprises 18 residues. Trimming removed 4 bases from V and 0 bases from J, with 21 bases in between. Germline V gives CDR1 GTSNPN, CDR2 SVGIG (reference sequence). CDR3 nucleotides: TGTGCCTGGACCCTCGGCGGTGGTCGTGCTGCAACTAATGAAAAACTGTTTTTT. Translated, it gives CAWTLGGGRAATNEKLFF.

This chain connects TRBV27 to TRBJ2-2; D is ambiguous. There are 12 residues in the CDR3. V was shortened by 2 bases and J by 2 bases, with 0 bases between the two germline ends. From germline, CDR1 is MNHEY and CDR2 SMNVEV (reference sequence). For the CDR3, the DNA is TGTGCCAGCAGTTTAAACACCGGGGAGCTGTTTTTT. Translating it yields CASSLNTGELFF.